This TCR beta chain was profiled in a study of CXCR3-negative and CXCR3-positive naive CD8 T cells. Findings and caveats of the study: Naive cells positive for CXCR3 carried more hydrophobic TRB CDR3s than CXCR3-negative ones.

Remarks on this clonotype: The target antigen is unknown.

It was by 5' RACE with UMI labels that the TRB cDNA libraries were prepared. TCRdb reprocessed the 5' RACE reads, with one entry per CDR3 protein and no DNA. This table lists about 150,000 distinct CDR3 sequences. Germline CDR1 ENHRY, CDR2 SYGVKD. This CDR3 is built from 12 residues. This TCR came from a human donor in good health. Some clones in this sample may be carry-over from other donors' samples. The V and J genes are TRBV10-3 and TRBJ2-2; TCRdb names TRBD1, which stays unverified in the absence of DNA. Input material: naive CXCR3+ CD8+ T cells from blood. Noted subset: CD45RO-CCR7+CD27+CD95- naive CD8+ T cells expressing CXCR3 (TNR3+). CDR3 sequence reads: CAIMQGTGELFF.